Below, one T cell receptor (beta chain) is given with its context. This clone was seen once. Its recognized antigen is unknown. No base quality values were provided; no much bigger clone lies one nucleotide off. The donors were healthy, HIV-negative adults with no recently reported acute infections or vaccinations. Only Caucasian adults living in Nashville, Tennessee, USA were represented among the donors. CD4+ T cells were enriched through magnetic negative selection, after which naive cells were positively selected on CD45RA and the remaining negative fraction served as the memory subset. Blood was obtained by leukapheresis, after which PBMCs were separated by Ficoll-Histopaque density gradient centrifugation and cryopreserved in liquid nitrogen vapor phase. Purity and quantity of every magnetically sorted T cell population were checked by analytical flow cytometry. Each sorted fraction had its genomic DNA isolated and then quantified by UV absorbance on a Nanodrop 2000c.

Using the deep immunoSEQ assay, TCR CDR3 regions were amplified from genomic DNA by multiplex PCR. Extracted genomic DNA from each cell subset was distributed evenly across all wells of several immunoSEQ 96-well plates, and each plate was treated as a replicate. Each replicate PCR for sorted subsets received 150 to 250 ng genomic DNA, equal to roughly 30,000 T cell genomes. Purified libraries were measured with a Qubit 3.0 fluorometer, size-checked on a Bioanalyzer 2100, and measured again with the KAPA Library Quantification kit. Every immunoSEQ 96-well plate was sequenced on a separate single-read 150-cycle Illumina NextSeq 550 flow cell. The authors' pipeline ran thus. Because the immunoSEQ output included only junctional sequences and no quality scores, the filtering could not be the same as the filtering used for full-length reads. Sequences were annotated with PyIR, a Python wrapper for IgBLAST v1.9, and V/J genes and CDR3 were assigned using IMGT germline references. Reads were filtered out if the reads had weak V/J assignments (E-value above 1e-6), no CDR3, stop codons, out-of-frame junctions, or ambiguous translated residues. V3J clonotypes were defined as sequences sharing the same inferred V gene, J gene, and CDR3 amino acid sequence. The percentage overlap between two repertoires was calculated by dividing the number of shared unique clonotypes by the size of the smaller repertoire. Repertoire richness was assessed with RTK rarefaction, the Chao1 estimator, and Recon v2.1 estimates of unobserved clonotypes. For all TCRbeta clonotypes obtained by the gDNA method from a few donors, generation probabilities were computed with OLGA. The clones in this table, taken by TCRdb from immuneACCESS, are in-frame only. Not every clone is retained; where verified, under half of the shortfall comes from an unresolved V gene, and the cause of the rest is unknown. The V and J calls and the clone size are those of that table, but D and trimming were determined from the DNA. This sample holds about 1.5 million clones; 98% were observed only once. In total, the top ten clones hold roughly 0.42% of the sample.

Reading the germline V gene (reference sequence) gives CDR1 SGHKS and CDR2 YYEKEE. The trim is 0 bases for V and 3 bases for J, with a gap of 16 bases between the germline ends. From the cysteine through the phenylalanine, the CDR3 covers 16 amino acids. The CDR3 DNA has 48 bases and is translated from base 1. These data are taken from a study of shared clonotypes between healthy human individuals (dated by TCRdb to 2018 to 2020). Regarding the complete study: The cohort comprised a couple of women and a few men aged 18 to 49 years. For each donor, CD4 naive and CD4 memory were each given three plates, CD8 naive was given two plates, and CD8 memory was given one plate. To estimate repertoire size and how much clonotype sharing occurs between individuals, the study deeply sequenced the blood TCR repertoires of several healthy adults. To increase sequencing depth and limit assay-specific biases, TCR repertoire library preparation and sequencing were carried out by different laboratories using diverse techniques. Each donor's leukapheresis produced roughly between roughly 0.85 and 9.5 billion PBMCs.

Results the study describes overall, beyond this receptor: Sharing across several donors was observed for roughly 5% of naive CD4, about 4% of naive CD8, roughly 2.4% of memory CD4, and roughly 0.4% of memory CD8 clonotypes. The small number of donors limited the genetic and exposure-history diversity represented. Even with the large sequencing depth, rarefaction of the sorted-subset datasets indicated that sequencing was incomplete. Sampling was restricted to blood, and TCR repertoires in tissues likely differ from the TCR repertoires found in blood. Compared with non-shared clonotypes, the clonotypes found in all four sorted-subset donors had higher generation probabilities. Pairwise subsampling indicated that sequencing depth was expected to affect the degree of clonotype sharing among donors. Larger estimated clonotype richness was generally found for naive subsets than for memory subsets.

The sequence is built from TRBV5-5 and TRBJ2-7; 6 matching bases give a weak D call of TRBD1. The receptor comes from a man aged 25-45 years in good health. The sequenced material came from naive CD4+ T cells sorted from blood. Interpreted using the paper, the cell subset or site label stands for: CD45RA+ positively selected. The CDR3 reads CASSLGQTGSLYEQYF. Read as DNA, the sequence is TGTGCCAGCAGCTTGGGTCAAACAGGGTCTCTCTACGAGCAGTACTTC.